Listed below are T cell receptor beta chains from one sample, sequenced in a study of Tregs in tolerant kidney transplant recipients. Using immunoSEQ multiplex PCR, the repertoire was profiled, and TCRdb retains in-frame clones only, with some absent. The data contain approximately 260,000 clones, 80% to 85% of them seen just once; the ten biggest clones take up less than 0.75%. Sample: CD4+ T cells from blood. These receptors came from a human donor in good health. The CDR3 runs from the conserved cysteine through the conserved F or W. A D gene is named only where the DNA matches it firmly. Rows may omit the clone size; those that give it use once, few, many or a size class.

d_gene,j_gene,abundance,v_gene,CDR3aa,CDR3nt
TRBD2,TRBJ2-1,-,TRBV4-1,CASSQTSGSYNEQFF,TGCGCCAGCAGCCAGACTAGCGGGAGCTACAATGAGCAGTTCTTC
-,TRBJ1-2,once,TRBV14,CASSQSYRLNGYTF,TGTGCCAGCAGCCAATCGTACAGGCTTAATGGCTACACCTTC
TRBD1,TRBJ2-2,-,TRBV7-8,CASSLPGQGTTGELFF,TGTGCCAGCAGCTTACCGGGACAGGGGACCACCGGGGAGCTGTTTTTT
TRBD2,TRBJ2-1,-,TRBV12-5,CASGLVNRAGGRPHEQFF,TGTGCTAGTGGTTTGGTAAATCGAGCGGGGGGGCGGCCCCATGAGCAGTTCTTC
TRBD1,TRBJ2-1,-,TRBV4-1,CASSPGQADNEQFF,TGCGCCAGCAGCCCAGGACAGGCAGACAATGAGCAGTTCTTC
-,TRBJ1-2,-,TRBV30,CASYIQGNYGYTF,TGTGCCTCCTACATCCAGGGTAACTATGGCTACACCTTC
-,TRBJ1-2,-,TRBV5-1,CASSSGLSEGYGYTF,TGCGCCAGCAGCTCGGGACTATCTGAAGGCTATGGCTACACCTTC
TRBD1,TRBJ2-3,-,TRBV7-7,CASSPDRVTQYF,TGTGCTAGCAGCCCTGACAGGGTTACGCAGTATTTT
TRBD1,TRBJ1-2,-,TRBV6-5,CASSYQGVGYGYTF,TGTGCCAGCAGTTACCAGGGGGTAGGATATGGCTACACCTTC
-,TRBJ2-4,-,TRBV5-8,CASSLVGGEDIQYF,TGTGCCAGCAGCTTGGTTGGGGGTGAGGACATTCAGTACTTC
-,TRBJ1-3,-,TRBV6-5,CASSFSPETTIYF,TGTGCCAGCAGTTTCTCCCCAGAAACGACCATATATTTT
-,TRBJ2-3,-,TRBV11-2,CASSLERITDTQYF,TGTGCCAGCAGCTTAGAGCGGATTACAGATACGCAGTATTTT
-,TRBJ2-3,-,TRBV11-2,CASSTLPLDTQYF,TGTGCCAGCAGCACCCTTCCTCTGGATACGCAGTATTTT
TRBD1,TRBJ1-2,-,TRBV6-5,CASRAGQGAGYTF,TGTGCCAGCAGAGCGGGACAGGGGGCTGGCTACACCTTC
TRBD2,TRBJ2-5,once,TRBV4-2,CASSQVKASGGDLQETQYF,TGTGCCAGCAGCCAAGTTAAGGCTAGCGGGGGGGACCTCCAAGAGACCCAGTACTTC
TRBD1,TRBJ1-3,-,TRBV6-1,CASRITGESGNTIYF,TGTGCCAGCAGGATTACAGGGGAGTCTGGAAACACCATATATTTT
TRBD1,TRBJ2-1,-,TRBV11-2,CASSVRDRGPSGSYNEQFF,TGTGCCAGCAGCGTAAGGGACAGGGGACCCTCGGGCTCCTACAATGAGCAGTTCTTC
-,TRBJ1-2,-,TRBV4-1,CASSQEGGINFGYTF,TGCGCCAGCAGCCAAGAAGGGGGGATTAACTTTGGCTACACCTTC
-,TRBJ2-7,few,TRBV2,CASSEALPPYEQYF,TGTGCCAGCAGTGAAGCGCTTCCTCCATACGAGCAGTACTTC
-,TRBJ1-1,-,TRBV7-8,CASSLARGNTEAFF,TGTGCCAGCAGCTTAGCGCGGGGCAACACTGAAGCTTTCTTT
-,TRBJ2-6,-,TRBV6-6,CASTPGSSGANVLTF,TGTGCCAGCACCCCCGGTTCCTCTGGGGCCAACGTCCTGACTTTC
-,TRBJ2-7,-,TRBV5-4,CASSLGLPDYEQYF,TGTGCCAGCAGCTTGGGGCTACCCGACTACGAGCAGTACTTC
TRBD2,TRBJ2-2,-,TRBV11-2,CASSLAPGGPTGELFF,TGTGCCAGCAGCTTAGCGCCGGGGGGGCCCACCGGGGAGCTGTTTTTT
TRBD1,TRBJ1-1,-,TRBV5-1,CASSYPTGGMNTEAFF,TGCGCCAGCAGCTACCCGACAGGGGGGATGAACACTGAAGCTTTCTTT
TRBD2,TRBJ2-2,-,TRBV2,CASRWGGRGTGELFF,TGTGCCAGCAGATGGGGCGGGAGGGGAACCGGGGAGCTGTTTTTT
TRBD1,TRBJ1-6,-,TRBV5-4,CASSLAKTGNNSPLHF,TGTGCCAGCAGCTTGGCAAAGACAGGGAATAATTCACCCCTCCACTTT